One sample yielded the 27 T cell receptor beta chains listed below, sequenced in a study of response to subunit inactivated influenza vaccine. Using its own MiXCR run on the RT-PCR reads, TCRdb lists one record per CDR3 protein. Of around 750,000 distinct CDR3 sequences in the sample, about 20% were seen once. The material sequenced was PBMCs from blood, taken more than 4 days after vaccination. The receptors were gathered from a middle-aged man who received an inactivated influenza vaccine.

The CDR3 DNA reads TGCGCCAGCAGCCCTATCGACACAGGGGTTAATGAAAAACTGTTTTTT. Protein product: CASSPIDTGVNEKLFF. This sequence joins TRBV4-1 and TRBJ1-4; TRBD1 agrees at 7 bases. V trimming: 4 bases; J trimming: 4 bases; junction bases outside the gene matches: 9. The CDR3 extends over 16 amino acids. Germline V CDR1 and CDR2: MGHRA, YSYEKL.

This clonotype was detected only a few times. This chain uses TRBV6-2 or TRBV6-3 with TRBJ2-7; 10 bases line up with TRBD2. Germline V lookup: CDR1 MNHEY, CDR2 SVGEGT. The V gene end was trimmed by 2 bases and the J gene end by 4 bases; junction bases not matched to a gene: 8. This CDR3 is built from 16 residues. CDR3 region: CASSYPSGRGKYEQYF. The DNA for the CDR3 is TGTGCCAGCAGTTACCCTAGCGGGAGAGGGAAGTACGAGCAGTACTTC.

The chain uses TRBV10-3 and TRBJ2-3; 8 bases agree with TRBD1. Germline V CDR1 and CDR2: ENHRY, SYGVKD. The CDR3 loop spans 13 amino acids. Losses at the gene ends were 5 bases for V and 4 bases for J; bases not matched to a gene: 2. The CDR3 DNA follows: TGTGCCATCAGTCAGGACAGGGCAGATACGCAGTATTTT. This codes for CAISQDRADTQYF.

This CDR3 is CASSKGLVGDYGYTF. The DNA for the CDR3 is TGTGCCAGCAGTAAGGGACTCGTGGGCGACTATGGCTACACCTTC. The chain carries TRBV12-3 or TRBV12-4 and TRBJ1-2; weak D call: TRBD1 (5 bases). This CDR3 is built from 15 residues. V lost 5 bases and J lost 3, with 16 bases in between.

On this clonotype: One junction end disagrees with the germline gene, perhaps due to a read error. J is TRBJ1-1 and V is TRBV7-8, with a weak D call TRBD1 (6 bases). This CDR3 is 14 amino acids long. Germline V gives CDR1 SGHVS, CDR2 FQNEAQ. CDR3 sequence: CASSAQGWNPEAFF. CDR3 DNA sequence: TGTGCCAGCAGCGCCCAGGGGTGGAACCCTGAAGCTTTCTTT.

The sample holds a few counts of this clonotype. CDR3 amino acids: CASSYATGVSYEQYF. In DNA, the CDR3 is TGTGCCAGCAGTTATGCTACAGGGGTCTCCTACGAGCAGTACTTC. The chain uses TRBV6-2 or TRBV6-3 and TRBJ2-7; TRBD1 matches at 7 bases. Unmatched junction bases numbered 5, after V lost 3 bases and J lost 0 bases. Germline V gene lookup returns CDR1 MNHEY and CDR2 SVGEGT. The CDR3 sequence is 15 residues long.

This clonotype appeared many times. The genes are TRBV20-1 and TRBJ2-3; TRBD2 matches at 14 bases. CDR3 length: 14 residues. From germline, CDR1 is DFQATT and CDR2 SNEGSKA (reference sequence). V trimming: 5 bases; J trimming: 5 bases; junction bases outside the gene matches: 3. CDR3 coding DNA: TGCAGTGCTGACGGGACTAGCGGGGGAGATACGCAGTATTTT. It is translated as CSADGTSGGDTQYF.

This clonotype came up a few times. V is TRBV10-2 and J is TRBJ2-3; 7 bases are shared with TRBD2. Germline V lookup: CDR1 WSHSY, CDR2 SAAADI. Losses at the gene ends were 6 bases for V and 1 base for J; bases not matched to a gene: 10. The CDR3 contains 16 residues. The DNA for the CDR3 is TGCGCCAGCAGCGGTGGAGGGGACTACCGCACAGATACGCAGTATTTT. It encodes CASSGGGDYRTDTQYF.

This rearrangement joins TRBV7-8 to TRBJ2-5; D ambiguous. This CDR3 has 17 amino acids. Trimming stripped 5 bases from V and 4 bases from J, with 23 bases between. CDR1 and CDR2 from the germline V gene are SGHVS and FQNEAQ. The CDR3 region is CASSRTRGEQTLETQYF. In DNA form, the CDR3 reads TGTGCCAGCAGCCGCACTCGAGGAGAACAAACCTTAGAGACCCAGTACTTC.

As concerns this clonotype: At one boundary the junction diverges from the germline segment, which might be a read error. This chain connects TRBV5-1 to TRBJ2-3; D call uncertain. Per the germline V gene, CDR1 is SGHRS and CDR2 is YFSETQ. This CDR3 has 16 residues. CDR3 sequence (DNA): TGCGCCAGCAGCTTCCGCCGAGGAATAAGCACAGTTACGCAGTATTTT. Translated: CASSFRRGISTVTQYF. The whole variable domain, filled in from reference TRBV5-1 and TRBJ2-3, reads KAGVTQTPRYLIKTRGQQVTLSCSPISGHRSVSWYQQTPGQGLQFLFEYFSETQRNKGNFPGRFSGRQFSNSRSEMNVSTLELGDSALYLCASSFRRGISTVTQYFGPGTRLTVL.

J is TRBJ2-7 and V is TRBV20-1, with TRBD1 as a possible D gene (5 bases). Germline CDR1 DFQATT, CDR2 SNEGSKA (reference sequence). The CDR3 length is 16 residues. Trimming removed 1 base at V and 5 bases at J, with 21 bases between. As DNA, the CDR3 is TGCAGTGCTAGAGCGGTCCAGGGAAGACATATGGACGAGCAGTACTTC. Its protein product is CSARAVQGRHMDEQYF.

This clonotype appeared a few times. The chain carries TRBV9 and TRBJ2-5; 7 bases fit TRBD1. Germline V lookup: CDR1 SGDLS, CDR2 YYNGEE. The V and J ends lost 2 bases and 5 bases, in that order; junction bases with no gene match: 3. The CDR3 length is 13 residues. In DNA, the CDR3 is TGTGCCAGCAGCGTTACAGGGGTGGAGACCCAGTACTTC. It yields the protein CASSVTGVETQYF.

The chain has TRBV12-3 or TRBV12-4 and TRBJ2-3; TRBD1 agrees at 8 bases. V shed 6 bases, J shed 3 bases, and the junction held 8 bases outside the gene matches. The CDR3 has 15 residues. The CDR3 is CASSWDRRATDTQYF. CDR3 coding DNA: TGTGCCAGCAGCTGGGACAGGCGGGCGACAGATACGCAGTATTTT.

This clonotype was picked up many times. This chain joins TRBV12-3 or TRBV12-4 and TRBJ2-7; the D gene is possibly TRBD2 (5 bases). The CDR3 extends over 12 amino acids. The V gene lost 6 bases and the J gene lost 6 bases, with 12 bases spanning the gap. Here the CDR3 reads CASSPRVGEQYF. The CDR3 DNA reads as TGTGCCAGCAGCCCGAGGGTCGGCGAGCAGTACTTC.

This clonotype was found a few times. The chain joins TRBV7-8 to TRBJ1-4; possible D gene TRBD1, 5 bases. The CDR3 extends over 15 amino acids. V lost 0 bases to trimming and J lost 5 bases, with 10 bases between them. Germline V gene data show CDR1 as SGHVS and CDR2 as FQNEAQ. The CDR3 region has the DNA TGTGCCAGCAGCTTAGCATACAGGTTGAATGAAAAACTGTTTTTT. Translated: CASSLAYRLNEKLFF.

This clonotype was counted ten times or more. The chain couples TRBV29-1 to TRBJ2-7; D is uncertain. Germline V gives CDR1 SQVTM, CDR2 ANQGSEA. V lost 4 bases to trimming and J lost 5 bases, with 9 bases between them. The CDR3 is made up of 11 amino acids. The CDR3 sequence: CSVVSWNEQYF. CDR3 sequence (DNA): TGCAGCGTTGTTTCGTGGAACGAGCAGTACTTC.

The chain carries TRBV4-3 and TRBJ2-5; 10 nucleotides match TRBD1. Germline V CDR1 and CDR2: LGHNA, YSLEER. Losses at the gene ends were 0 bases for V and 4 bases for J; bases not matched to a gene: 11. CDR3 length equals 18 residues. For the CDR3, the DNA is TGCGCCAGCAGCCAAGATGGGGCCGGGACAGGGGCTGGAGAGACCCAGTACTTC. Residues: CASSQDGAGTGAGETQYF.

The chain uses TRBV5-5 and TRBJ2-7; 10 nucleotides match TRBD1. V lost 4 bases and J lost 4; bases outside the gene matches: 11. This CDR3 region has 16 residues. The germline V gene has CDR1 SGHKS and CDR2 YYEKEE (reference sequence). Here the CDR3 reads CASSPGQGWQGYEQYF. CDR3 sequence (DNA): TGTGCCAGCAGCCCGGGACAGGGGTGGCAAGGTTACGAGCAGTACTTC.

Only a few counts were recorded for this clonotype. The gene calls are TRBV7-6 and TRBJ1-2; the D is unclear. Germline V gene sequence: CDR1 SGHVS, CDR2 FNYEAQ. V was shortened by 1 base and J by 4 bases, with 13 bases between the two germline ends. The CDR3 sequence is 15 residues long. In nucleotides, the CDR3 is TGTGCCAGCAGCTTAGTCTCGGGAGGGCCCTATGGCTACACCTTC. Translating it yields CASSLVSGGPYGYTF.

The sample holds a few counts of this clonotype. The genes are TRBV30 and TRBJ2-1; D is perhaps TRBD1 (5 bases). The germline CDR1 and CDR2 sequences are GTSNPN and SVGIG (reference sequence). The CDR3 runs 12 residues. V lost 1 base and J lost 10, with 11 bases in between. DNA of the CDR3: TGTGCCTGGAGTGACAGGATCAGGGAGCAGTTCTTC. Translating gives CAWSDRIREQFF.

This clonotype was detected only a few times. The rearrangement links TRBV6-1 to TRBJ2-7; D could derive from TRBD1 or TRBD2 (6 bases each). Deletions cut 3 bases from V and 2 bases from J, with 11 bases between. CDR3 size: 14 residues. Germline V gene sequence: CDR1 MNHNS, CDR2 SASEGT. The CDR3 sequence is CASSEVGGPYEQYF. The DNA of the CDR3 is TGTGCCAGCAGTGAGGTTGGGGGGCCCTACGAGCAGTACTTC.

The chain combines TRBV7-9 with TRBJ2-1; D is undetermined. Trimming took off 5 bases at V and 4 bases at J, with 9 bases between the two ends. CDR3 size: 13 residues. Germline assignment: CDR1 SEHNR and CDR2 FQNEAQ (reference sequence). In DNA, the CDR3 is TGTGCCAGCAGCCCCGGCTTTTACAATGAGCAGTTCTTC. It yields the protein CASSPGFYNEQFF.

The V call is TRBV28, the J call TRBJ1-1, with 10 bases that match TRBD1. Germline CDR1 MDHEN, CDR2 SYDVKM. This CDR3 spans 14 amino acids. With V trimmed by 6 bases and J by 6 bases, 7 bases remained unmatched. The CDR3 coding sequence is TGTGCCAGCAGGACAGGACAGGGGGGCGCTGAAGCTTTCTTT. It encodes CASRTGQGGAEAFF.

This clonotype was seen at least ten times. The chain links TRBV7-9 to TRBJ1-2; D unresolved. The V and J ends lost 1 base and 4 bases respectively, with 7 bases between them. Germline assignment: CDR1 SEHNR and CDR2 FQNEAQ (reference sequence). CDR3 length: 13 residues. Written as DNA, the CDR3 is TGTGCCAGCAGCTTAGATTCCGGCTATGGCTACACCTTC. Protein sequence: CASSLDSGYGYTF.

The J gene is TRBJ2-2, the V gene TRBV9; D remains ambiguous. The CDR3 consists of 16 residues. V dropped 0 bases and J dropped 4 bases, with 13 bases sitting between them. CDR1 is SGDLS, CDR2 YYNGEE, per germline. The chain's CDR3 is CASSVARVTRTGELFF. The CDR3 DNA sequence: TGTGCCAGCAGCGTAGCCCGGGTAACCCGCACCGGGGAGCTGTTTTTT.

Only a few counts were recorded for this clonotype. The chain carries TRBV2 and TRBJ2-2, with 8 nucleotides matching TRBD2. Germline V gene sequence: CDR1 SNHLY, CDR2 FYNNEI. The junction had 8 bases not matched to a gene; V was cut back by 7 bases and J by 4 bases. CDR3 length equals 15 residues. As DNA, the CDR3 is TGTGCCAGCATAAGCGGGGGAGGTAGCACCGGGGAGCTGTTTTTT. Translation gives CASISGGGSTGELFF.

This clonotype showed up many times. The rearrangement links TRBV29-1 to TRBJ1-2, with D hard to call. The V and J ends lost 3 bases and 8 bases respectively, with 10 bases between them. CDR1 is SQVTM and CDR2 is ANQGSEA in the germline V gene. This CDR3 has 11 residues. In DNA, the CDR3 is TGCAGCGTTGAGTGGAGCCGGGGCTACACCTTC. Its translation is CSVEWSRGYTF. The full variable domain, in which reference TRBV29-1 and TRBJ1-2 provide the parts outside the CDR3, is SAVISQKPSRDICQRGTSLTIQCQVDSQVTMMFWYRQQPGQSLTLIATANQGSEATYESGFVIDKFPISRPNLTFSTLTVSNMSPEDSSIYLCSVEWSRGYTFGSGTRLTVV.